These T cell receptor beta chains were read from a single sample in a study of cytomegalovirus exposure and HLA in healthy donors. Assay used: immunoSEQ multiplex PCR; TCRdb lists only in-frame clones, some missing. The data show under 150,000 clones, with nearly 80% seen just once and around 5% held by the top ten. The sample taken for sequencing was PBMCs. The receptors derive from a male donor in good health and CMV-seronegative. Each CDR3 is given with its conserved first and last residue. Clone size, where shown, is once, few, many, or a class for clones that have expanded.

clone_size	v_call	j_call	cdr3_aa
.	TRBV5-4	TRBJ1-1	CASSYVQGAPTEAFF
few	TRBV11-1	TRBJ1-1	CASSLAMGLQGSEAFF
.	TRBV4-2	TRBJ2-2	CASSQGQSATGELFF
.	TRBV27	TRBJ1-6	CASTVSLYNSPLHF
.	TRBV7-2	TRBJ2-7	CASSFPVTPPGQALYEQYF
.	TRBV5-5	TRBJ2-2	CASSLSGWQGLNGELFF
.	TRBV9	TRBJ1-3	CASSFGDSGNTIYF
.	TRBV5-1	TRBJ2-4	CASSLATAGGGNIQYF
few	TRBV5-8	TRBJ2-1	CASSRRGMGSYNEQFF
.	TRBV5-1	TRBJ2-5	CASSLRGRQETQYF
.	TRBV7-6	TRBJ2-3	CASSLNYRTDTQYF
.	TRBV28	TRBJ2-2	CASSSPRLAGAPGELFF
.	TRBV29-1	TRBJ2-3	CSVGGGERGSTQYF
.	TRBV5-8	TRBJ2-1	CASSSPGLSSGGSYNEQFF
.	TRBV4-2	TRBJ1-4	CASSSGTGDEKLFF
.	TRBV11-3	TRBJ2-1	CASSPRLGGGGYNEQFF
.	TRBV13	TRBJ1-1	CASSGGDRGNTEAFF
.	TRBV7-9	TRBJ2-1	CASSLVGLDNEQFF
few	TRBV27	TRBJ1-5	CASSLSGAPRWGQPQHF
.	TRBV2	TRBJ1-4	CASSGFENEKLFF
.	TRBV2	TRBJ2-5	CASRRGGGGAGETQYF
few	TRBV2	TRBJ2-3	CASRKTVVSTDTQYF
.	TRBV27	TRBJ1-5	CASRPEARQPQHF
.	TRBV28	TRBJ1-2	CASSLASRRGYTF
.	TRBV28	TRBJ1-4	CASSNPRPGQRNEKLFF
few	TRBV7-9	TRBJ1-1	CASSLVTEEAFF
few	TRBV7-9	TRBJ1-3	CASSSTGIGNTIYF
few	TRBV7-8	TRBJ2-7	CASYSGSSGTSTTYEQYF
.	TRBV6-6	TRBJ1-5	CASSPTGPNQPQHF
few	TRBV28	TRBJ2-7	CASTNPDSLQISYEQYF
.	TRBV5-1	TRBJ1-1	CASITGPSGTEAFF
few	TRBV5-1	TRBJ2-3	CASSPEGSQQDTQYF
.	TRBV4-3	TRBJ2-1	CASSPGVGLAGWVGKNEQFF
once	TRBV15	TRBJ1-2	CATSGRRDLVYGYTF
.	TRBV28	TRBJ1-6	CATRTSSRVGSPLHF
.	TRBV6-1	TRBJ1-5	CASSEAPGNQPQHF
.	TRBV29-1	TRBJ1-4	CSVEDPWAGQGGGTNEKLFF
.	TRBV4-1	TRBJ2-7	CASSQGTSGIYEQYF
.	TRBV18	TRBJ1-2	CASSQGLGGYTF
.	TRBV5-1	TRBJ1-2	CASSLGRTILGYTF